The TCR beta chain under discussion was sequenced for a study of shared clonotypes between healthy human individuals. As for the study in general: A donor's plate count was three for CD4 naive and three for CD4 memory; CD8 naive had two and CD8 memory one.

Trimming pared 8 bases from V and 6 bases from J, leaving 11 bases between. The CDR3 runs 11 residues. Germline V gene sequence: CDR1 SGHNT, CDR2 YENEEA. General study points: Naive subsets typically showed greater estimated richness than memory subsets. Unshared clonotypes carried lower generation probabilities than those common to all four donors.

About this clone itself: Its antigen is currently unknown.

Cells designated naive CD8 were CD45RO-negative and were positively selected for CCR7, with terminally differentiated effector memory CD45RA+ cells excluded. In the study's own analysis: Owing to the provision of junction-only sequences devoid of quality scores by immunoSEQ, filtering differed. Some clones are missing from TCRdb's copy, which holds only in-frame ones; the method was immunoSEQ multiplex PCR. Clone size and the V and J calls come from that table; the DNA yielded D and trimming. The table includes some 630,000 clones, roughly 96% detected once. The sequence derives from a woman under 40 in good health. Sample: naive CD8+ T cells sorted from blood. The chain has TRBV11-3 and TRBJ2-7; no clear D. The CDR3 DNA follows: TGTGCCAGCGACGGTCTGGCCGAGCAGTACTTC. Translating gives CASDGLAEQYF.